This T cell receptor (beta chain) was found in a study of OX40 agonist ivuxolimab in advanced cancers. Regarding the study in general: Ivuxolimab was a fully human IgG2 agonistic monoclonal antibody targeting the costimulatory receptor OX40 (CD134). In the dose-escalation cohort, 82.7% of patients were male, and the mean age was approximately 60 years, with a range of 23 to 79. Peripheral TCRbeta sequencing aimed to test whether ivuxolimab altered TCR sequence diversity and caused clonal T-cell expansion. Of the roughly 51 dose-escalation patients, hepatocellular carcinoma was present in around 20, melanoma in some 15, renal cell carcinoma in 9 and head and neck cancer in 9. Patients were allowed to have had prior anti-PD-1, anti-PD-L1 or anti-CTLA-4 therapy, and 40% of the dose-escalation patients had been treated with checkpoint inhibitors. The paper describes the monotherapy dose-escalation part (N of about 57 patients) of the phase I trial of ivuxolimab. Intravenous ivuxolimab was administered to patients every 2 weeks at six dose levels: 0.01, 0.1, 0.3, 1.5, 3 and 10 mg/kg. Partial responses occurred in three dose-escalation patients, of whom one had hepatocellular carcinoma and two had cutaneous melanoma.

The trial excluded patients who had a history of autoimmune disease or were on systemic immunosuppression. Peripheral blood for TCR sequencing was collected from all dose cohorts at baseline, on cycle 4 day 1, and on cycle 7 day 1. Samples came from an open-label, multicenter, first-in-human phase I dose-escalation trial of ivuxolimab. Adults with locally advanced or metastatic head and neck squamous cell, hepatocellular, melanoma or renal cell carcinoma were enrolled in the trial. Before TCR sequencing, CD4+ T cells and CD8+ T cells from peripheral blood were sorted into separate populations. Overall study results and their limits: Partial responders in the 0.1-3.0 mg/kg groups had among the lowest normalized peripheral clonal expansion, especially among CD8+ T cells. Clonal expansion of both CD4+ and CD8+ blood T cells was observed from baseline to week 6 at doses 0.1 to 3.0 mg/kg. The antigen specificity of the peripheral T cells that underwent clonal expansion was not determined. Low levels of normalized T-cell clonal expansion were also seen in some patients who did not respond. After ivuxolimab, more expanded clones were found on average in CD8+ T cells than in CD4+ T cells.

This clone appeared a few times. There is no known antigen for this receptor. No clone much larger than this one lies a single base away; base qualities are absent. The CDR3 holds 15 amino acids from the cysteine to the phenylalanine. The retained sequence is limited to the CDR3, 45 bases, with the frame set at the first base. From V the trimming removes 3 bases and from J it removes 7 bases, while the gene matches leave 6 bases of the junction unaccounted for. The germline V gene gives CDR1 as SGHAT and CDR2 as FQNNGV. Genomic DNA was extracted from sorted cells for sequencing of the TCRbeta CDR3 region. TCRbeta CDR3 regions were sequenced using the immunoSEQ Assay. TCRdb re-hosts the immuneACCESS table, in-frame sequences only. Its copies lack some clones; in the studies checked, an unresolved V gene accounts for under half of them, and the cause for the rest is not known. This sample has approximately 46,000 clones in its table, and 80% of those were observed once. The ten biggest clones cover roughly 3.9% of the sample.

The rearrangement joined TRBV11-2 to TRBJ2-1; TRBD2 fits 10 bases in the junction. The specimen comprised CD4+ or CD8+ T cells sorted from blood, sampled in a trial of the OX40 agonist ivuxolimab. The origin of this receptor is an adult with an advanced solid tumor such as melanoma, head and neck, liver or kidney cancer. The sequence in DNA is TGTGCCAGCAGCTTTGAACTAGCGGGGAGGAATGAGCAGTTCTTC. This codes for CASSFELAGRNEQFF.